The 25 T cell receptor beta chains listed next were all sequenced from one sample in a study of blood T cell repertoires in COVID-19. Repertoires were generated with immunoSEQ multiplex PCR, while TCRdb's copy carries only in-frame clones and drops some. Among approximately 120,000 clones, just over 75% were seen once, and the ten largest hold 10% to 14%. The specimen was peripheral blood. The receptors originated from a human donor in a cohort sampled during active COVID-19.

The chain uses TRBV30 and TRBJ1-6; D may be TRBD1 (5 bases). The CDR3 sequence is 15 residues long. The V gene lost 2 bases and the J gene lost 6 bases, with 14 bases spanning the gap. CDR1 is GTSNPN and CDR2 is SVGIG in the germline V gene (reference sequence). Written as DNA, the CDR3 is TGTGCCTGGAGTCTCGGGGGTGGGGGTAATTCACCCCTCCACTTT. Translating gives CAWSLGGGGNSPLHF.

The V gene is TRBV4-1, the J gene TRBJ1-3; D remains unclear. Germline values: CDR1 MGHRA, CDR2 YSYEKL. The length of the CDR3 is 15 residues. V shed 0 bases and J shed 9 bases, with 15 bases lying between them. Here the CDR3 DNA reads TGCGCCAGCAGCCAAGATAGACACGGAGGTGGCACCATATATTTT. Translated, it gives CASSQDRHGGGTIYF.

The chain combines TRBV7-9 with TRBJ2-3, with 7 bases that match TRBD2. V trimming: 3 bases; J trimming: 0 bases; junction bases outside the gene matches: 3. CDR3 length: 15 residues. The germline V gene encodes CDR1 SEHNR and CDR2 FQNEAQ (reference sequence). The CDR3 region has the DNA TGTGCCAGCAGCTTCTATAGCGGGAGCACAGATACGCAGTATTTT. Translation: CASSFYSGSTDTQYF.

The rearrangement links TRBV7-9 to TRBJ1-2, with TRBD1 matching over 8 bases. Trimming removed 4 bases from V and 3 bases from J; junction bases left unmatched: 7. CDR1 and CDR2 (germline): SEHNR, FQNEAQ (reference sequence). This CDR3 region has 15 residues. The CDR3 region is CASSSPGQEYYGYTF. The CDR3 coding sequence is TGTGCCAGCAGCTCTCCGGGACAGGAATACTATGGCTACACCTTC.

V gene TRBV27 combines with J gene TRBJ1-6, with a possible D match to TRBD1 (6 bases). CDR3 length: 14 amino acids. CDR1 is MNHEY and CDR2 is SMNVEV in the germline V gene (reference sequence). Trimming shortened V by 2 bases and J by 8 bases, and 10 bases separated the two germline ends. CDR3 sequence reads: CASSLVPGDSPLHF. The CDR3, as DNA: TGTGCCAGCAGTTTAGTGCCAGGGGATTCACCCCTCCACTTT.

This clone turned up a few times. The V and J genes are TRBV5-1 and TRBJ2-5; 7 bases map to TRBD1. This CDR3 has 15 residues. J gave up 5 bases and V 0 bases, and 7 bases lay outside the gene matches. CDR1 SGHRS and CDR2 YFSETQ come from the germline V gene. The CDR3 DNA reads TGCGCCAGCAGCTTGGAAGGGGGCGAGCACGAGACCCAGTACTTC. It encodes CASSLEGGEHETQYF.

The chain recombines TRBV12-5 with TRBJ1-2; 9 bases map to TRBD1. Per the germline V gene, CDR1 is LGHNT and CDR2 is FRNRAP. CDR3 length: 15 residues. The V gene end was trimmed by 7 bases and the J gene end by 3 bases; junction bases not matched to a gene: 9. The CDR3 is CASARGDREYYGYTF. For the CDR3, the DNA is TGTGCTAGTGCCCGTGGGGACAGGGAGTACTATGGCTACACCTTC.

This chain uses TRBV18 with TRBJ2-7; possibly TRBD1 for D (5 bases). CDR1 and CDR2 from the germline V gene are KGHSH and LQKENI. The CDR3 consists of 14 residues. V lost 0 bases and J 4 bases, leaving 10 bases between the germline ends. CDR3 in amino acids: CASSPPGRVYEQYF. The CDR3, as DNA: TGTGCCAGCTCACCACCGGGCAGGGTATACGAGCAGTACTTC.

In this sample, this clone turned up a few times. This chain links TRBV7-3 with TRBJ2-7; 7 bases fit TRBD1. The CDR3 runs 14 residues. V lost 2 bases and J lost 5; bases outside the gene matches: 6. Germline V gives CDR1 SGHTA, CDR2 FQGTGA. This CDR3 reads CASSLDRAVDEQYF. CDR3 in DNA: TGTGCCAGCAGCTTAGACAGGGCTGTAGACGAGCAGTACTTC.

This chain links TRBV20-1 with TRBJ1-2; TRBD1 matches 8 bases. The ends lost 3 bases at V and 1 base at J; junction bases unmatched: 7. From germline, CDR1 is DFQATT and CDR2 SNEGSKA (reference sequence). CDR3 length: 15 residues. The CDR3 protein is CSASNPGGFNYGYTF. In nucleotides, the CDR3 is TGCAGTGCTAGTAACCCAGGGGGCTTTAACTATGGCTACACCTTC.

The V and J genes are TRBV2 and TRBJ2-2, with 8 bases lining up with TRBD1. CDR3 length: 15 residues. The V and J ends lost 7 bases and 6 bases, in that order; junction bases with no gene match: 10. Germline V gives CDR1 SNHLY, CDR2 FYNNEI. CDR3: CASKRQGARSGELFF. In DNA form, the CDR3 reads TGTGCCAGCAAACGGCAGGGGGCGAGGTCCGGGGAGCTGTTTTTT.

V is TRBV5-1 and J is TRBJ1-3; a possible D gene is TRBD1 (6 bases). V was shortened by 1 base and J by 2 bases, with 13 bases between the two germline ends. The germline V gene encodes CDR1 SGHRS and CDR2 YFSETQ. The CDR3 has 16 amino acids. CDR3 DNA sequence: TGCGCCAGCAGCTTGACAACAGGGATTGCTGGAAACACCATATATTTT. It codes for CASSLTTGIAGNTIYF.

This clone was counted a few times. The CDR3 DNA sequence: TGTGCCAGCAGCTTGTGGACTGATACCTCTGGAAACACCATATATTTT. Its translation is CASSLWTDTSGNTIYF. The chain uses TRBV5-6 and TRBJ1-3, with D hard to call. The CDR3 has 16 residues. Trimming removed 1 base from V and 0 bases from J, with 11 bases in between. Per the germline V gene, CDR1 is SGHDT and CDR2 is YYEEEE.

The V call is TRBV25-1, the J call TRBJ2-5, with a possible D match to TRBD1 (5 bases). The CDR3 contains 16 residues. The germline CDR1 and CDR2 sequences are MGHDK and SYGVNS. V was clipped by 1 base and J by 1 base, with 13 bases between them. CDR3 protein: CASSELSWGIQETQYF. CDR3 nucleotides: TGTGCCAGCAGTGAATTAAGTTGGGGCATCCAAGAGACCCAGTACTTC. Looking up the rest from reference TRBV25-1 and TRBJ2-5 gives the full variable domain: EADIYQTPRYLVIGTGKKITLECSQTMGHDKMYWYQQDPGMELHLIHYSYGVNSTEKGDLSSESTVSRIRTEHFPLTLESARPSHTSQYLCASSELSWGIQETQYFGPGTRLLVL.

The J gene is TRBJ1-5, the V gene TRBV7-9; 8 bases are shared with TRBD1. After removal of 1 base from V and 7 bases from J, the junction contained 6 bases not matched to a gene. Germline-derived CDR1 and CDR2 are SEHNR and FQNEAQ (reference sequence). CDR3 length: 15 residues. The CDR3 nucleotides are TGTGCCAGCAGCTTAGGCCAGGGGGCCAAACAGCCCCAGCATTTT. Protein: CASSLGQGAKQPQHF.

The chain recombines TRBV2 with TRBJ2-7; 8 bases agree with TRBD2. The CDR3 runs 15 residues. Germline loops: CDR1 SNHLY, CDR2 FYNNEI. V lost 6 bases to trimming and J lost 2 bases; unmatched junction nucleotides: 9. CDR3 sequence (DNA): TGTGCCAGCAGGCCAGGACTAGCTGCACCCTACGAGCAGTACTTC. It is translated as CASRPGLAAPYEQYF.

V usage is TRBV5-6 and J usage is TRBJ1-4, with TRBD1 identical over 7 bases. V shed 4 bases and J 6 bases; nucleotides not matched to a gene: 6. This CDR3 is built from 14 residues. Germline V lookup: CDR1 SGHDT, CDR2 YYEEEE. DNA of the CDR3: TGTGCCAGCAGCCCCGGGACAGCAGATGAAAAACTGTTTTTT. It codes for CASSPGTADEKLFF.

This sequence joins TRBV13 and TRBJ2-7; 10 bases agree with TRBD1. This CDR3 comprises 13 residues. V trimming: 5 bases; J trimming: 5 bases; junction bases outside the gene matches: 3. Germline V CDR1 and CDR2: PRHDT, FYEKMQ (reference sequence). The CDR3, as DNA: TGTGCCAGCAGCCAAGGGACAGGGGACGAGCAGTACTTC. Translated: CASSQGTGDEQYF.

This chain links TRBV6-1 with TRBJ1-4; 7 bases are shared with TRBD1. Germline values: CDR1 MNHNS, CDR2 SASEGT. V was clipped by 3 bases and J by 7 bases; unmatched bases: 11. This CDR3 is built from 16 residues. The CDR3 is CASSDEPKGASEKLFF. The CDR3, as DNA: TGTGCCAGCAGTGATGAGCCAAAGGGGGCAAGTGAAAAACTGTTTTTT.

The rearrangement uses TRBV5-1 and TRBJ2-3; 15 positions match TRBD2. Trimming removed 4 bases from V and 2 bases from J; junction bases left unmatched: 11. CDR1 is SGHRS and CDR2 is YFSETQ in the germline V gene. The CDR3 is 19 amino acids. CDR3 residues: CASSPSGTSGGPVTDTQYF. The DNA for the CDR3 is TGCGCCAGCAGCCCGTCCGGGACTAGCGGGGGGCCAGTCACAGATACGCAGTATTTT.

This chain joins TRBV6-6 and TRBJ2-2; 13 positions match TRBD2. From germline, CDR1 is MNHNY and CDR2 SVGAGI (reference sequence). The CDR3 spans 16 residues. The trim removed 4 bases at V and 7 bases at J, leaving 6 bases unmatched. This CDR3 reads CASSSGTSGAGGELFF. CDR3 nucleotides: TGTGCCAGCAGTTCAGGGACTAGCGGGGCTGGCGGGGAGCTGTTTTTT.

Here the CDR3 reads CASSAMLASPWETQYF. The DNA of the CDR3 is TGTGCCAGCAGCGCCATGCTAGCGAGCCCCTGGGAGACCCAGTACTTC. The chain has TRBV9 and TRBJ2-5; weak D call: TRBD2 (6 bases). Germline CDR1 is SGDLS and CDR2 is YYNGEE. V dropped 3 bases and J dropped 5 bases, with 20 bases sitting between them. This CDR3 is built from 16 residues.

The chain employs TRBV9 and TRBJ1-4; no clear D. V lost 0 bases and J lost 10, with 10 bases in between. Germline CDR1 SGDLS, CDR2 YYNGEE. The CDR3 extends over 13 amino acids. The CDR3 bases are TGTGCCAGCAGCGTAGGCGGCTTCGGAAAACTGTTTTTT. Amino acids: CASSVGGFGKLFF.

The chain joins TRBV30 to TRBJ2-7; TRBD1 agrees at 11 bases. The CDR3 spans 15 residues. The germline V gene encodes CDR1 GTSNPN and CDR2 SVGIG (reference sequence). Germline trimming cut 1 base from V and 3 bases from J; bases unmatched to any gene: 5. The chain's CDR3 is CAWSEGGTGGYEQYF. The CDR3 DNA is TGTGCCTGGAGTGAAGGGGGGACAGGGGGCTACGAGCAGTACTTC.

V usage is TRBV9 and J usage is TRBJ2-5, with D possibly being TRBD1 (6 bases). Germline V gene sequence: CDR1 SGDLS, CDR2 YYNGEE. V was trimmed by 3 bases and J by 0 bases, leaving 9 bases between them. The CDR3 has 14 amino acids. The CDR3 reads CASSARDNQETQYF. For the CDR3, the DNA is TGTGCCAGCAGCGCCCGGGACAACCAAGAGACCCAGTACTTC.